This T cell receptor (beta chain) was recovered during a study of T cell responses to AZD1222 COVID-19 vaccine. Per germline, CDR1 SGHDN and CDR2 FVKESK. The ends were cut back, 3 bases at V and 0 bases at J, with 5 bases in the middle. The CDR3 has 14 residues. Clones were sequenced by immunoSEQ multiplex PCR, and TCRdb holds only the in-frame ones, with some missing. The profile shows tens of thousands of clones, about 92% of them singletons. This sample comprised peripheral blood, obtained on day 0 of AZD1222 vaccination. This TCR derives from an adult in good health. V gene TRBV14 combines with J gene TRBJ2-2; weak D call: TRBD1 (5 bases). The CDR3 sequence is CASSQTANTGELFF. CDR3 DNA sequence: TGTGCCAGCAGCCAGACAGCGAACACCGGGGAGCTGTTTTTT.